This TCR beta chain derives from a study of blood T cell repertoires in COVID-19. Profiling relied on immunoSEQ multiplex PCR, and the TCRdb table lists in-frame clones only, not all of them. Of about 130,000 clones listed, about 81% were seen once; the top ten hold about 17%. Seattle-derived patients entered the study during active infection and were followed longitudinally. Germline V lookup: CDR1 MDHEN, CDR2 SYDVKM. V shed 1 base and J shed 1 base, with 11 bases lying between them. This CDR3 spans 17 amino acids. This clonotype originated in a man under 40 with COVID-19, enrolled during active disease. Sequencing was carried out using peripheral blood. The V call is TRBV28, the J call TRBJ2-6, with D possibly matching TRBD1 (5 bases). The CDR3 coding sequence is TGTGCCAGCAGTTTATCAGGGTACCGATCTGGGGCCAACGTCCTGACTTTC. Protein sequence: CASSLSGYRSGANVLTF.